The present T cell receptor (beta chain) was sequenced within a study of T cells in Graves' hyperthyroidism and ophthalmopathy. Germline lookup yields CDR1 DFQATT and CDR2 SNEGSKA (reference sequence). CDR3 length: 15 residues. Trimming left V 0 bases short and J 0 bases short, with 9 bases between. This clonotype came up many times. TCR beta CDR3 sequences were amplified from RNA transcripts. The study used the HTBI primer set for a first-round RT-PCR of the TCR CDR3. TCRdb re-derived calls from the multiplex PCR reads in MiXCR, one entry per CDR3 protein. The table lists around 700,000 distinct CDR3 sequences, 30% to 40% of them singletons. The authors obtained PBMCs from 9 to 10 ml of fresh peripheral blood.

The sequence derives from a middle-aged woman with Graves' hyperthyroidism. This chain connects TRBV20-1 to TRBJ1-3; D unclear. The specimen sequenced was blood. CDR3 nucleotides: TGCAGTGCTAGAGATCTCGGTAGCTCTGGAAACACCATATATTTT. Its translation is CSARDLGSSGNTIYF.